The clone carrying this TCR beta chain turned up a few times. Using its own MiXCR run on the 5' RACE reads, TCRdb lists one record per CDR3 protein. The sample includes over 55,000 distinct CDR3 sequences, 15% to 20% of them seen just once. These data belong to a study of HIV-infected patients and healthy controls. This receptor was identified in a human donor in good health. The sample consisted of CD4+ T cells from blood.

CDR3 region: CASLVKTGMNTEAFF. The CDR3 nucleotides are TGTGCCAGCCTGGTAAAAACAGGTATGAACACTGAAGCTTTCTTT. The chain carries TRBV27 and TRBJ1-1, with a tentative D call TRBD1 (5 bases). This CDR3 spans 15 amino acids. Trimming left V 8 bases short and J 0 bases short, with 16 bases between. From germline, CDR1 is MNHEY and CDR2 SMNVEV (reference sequence).